Shown below are 25 T cell receptor beta chains from a single sample sequenced in a study of cytomegalovirus exposure and HLA in healthy donors. Primers for the PCR totalled 60 Vbeta and 13 Jbeta. The method was immunoSEQ multiplex PCR; TCRdb's version includes in-frame clones alone and lacks a portion of them. The table has 73,000 or so clones, around 70% seen once. Material: PBMCs. Receptor source: a woman aged 40-49 years in good health and CMV-seropositive.

The V call is TRBV5-5, the J call TRBJ1-2; D unclear. V was cut by 7 bases and J by 2 bases, with 12 bases left in between. The germline gives CDR1 SGHKS, CDR2 YYEKEE (reference sequence). CDR3 length equals 13 residues. The CDR3 sequence: CASFDTRNYGYTF. Written as DNA, the CDR3 is TGTGCCAGCTTCGACACCCGGAACTATGGCTACACCTTC. Variable domain in full (rest from reference TRBV5-5 and TRBJ1-2): DAGVTQSPTHLIKTRGQQVTLRCSPISGHKSVSWYQQVLGQGPQFIFQYYEKEERGRGNFPDRFSARQFPNYSSELNVNALLLGDSALYLCASFDTRNYGYTFGSGTRLTVV.

The CDR3 loop is CSITSTDTQYF. The CDR3 DNA is TGCAGCATAACTAGCACAGATACGCAGTATTTT. This rearrangement joins TRBV29-1 to TRBJ2-3; D unresolved. CDR1 SQVTM and CDR2 ANQGSEA come from the germline V gene. This CDR3 is 11 amino acids long. V dropped 8 bases and J dropped 0 bases, with 6 bases sitting between them.

The table lists this clone with a count of one. The chain employs TRBV7-6 and TRBJ2-1; 12 bases fit TRBD2. V lost 5 bases, J lost 7 bases, and 9 bases stayed unmatched. Germline CDR1 SGHVS, CDR2 FNYEAQ. The CDR3 length is 16 residues. CDR3 protein: CASSPRTSGITNEQFF. The CDR3 nucleotides read TGTGCCAGCAGCCCAAGGACTAGCGGGATAACGAATGAGCAGTTCTTC.

This clone came up a few times. The chain links TRBV6-4 to TRBJ2-1; D may be TRBD2 (7 bases). Germline lookup yields CDR1 MRHNA and CDR2 SNTAGT. V was clipped by 8 bases and J by 9 bases, with 17 bases between them. The CDR3 runs 13 residues. The CDR3 bases are TGTGCCAGCGAGGAGCGGGAAGGGGGTGAGCAGTTCTTC. It encodes CASEEREGGEQFF.

The chain couples TRBV12-5 to TRBJ2-5; D is possibly TRBD2 (6 bases). With 4 bases removed from V and 5 bases from J, the gap between germline ends came to 20 bases. Germline assignment: CDR1 LGHNT and CDR2 FRNRAP. There are 16 residues in the CDR3. The CDR3 coding sequence is TGTGCTAGTGGTTCGGACACCGGGACTCCGGAGGAGACCCAGTACTTC. Translating gives CASGSDTGTPEETQYF.

This clone was seen just once. The rearrangement links TRBV4-3 to TRBJ2-2, with 7 nucleotides matching TRBD2. CDR3 length: 15 residues. From germline, CDR1 is LGHNA and CDR2 YSLEER. V shed 5 bases and J 7 bases; nucleotides not matched to a gene: 10. In DNA form, the CDR3 reads TGCGCCAGCAGCTTTAGCGGGTTAAGTGGCGGGGAGCTGTTTTTT. It encodes CASSFSGLSGGELFF.

V and J are TRBV5-1 and TRBJ2-2; 7 bases fit TRBD1. Unmatched junction bases numbered 4, after V lost 3 bases and J lost 5 bases. The CDR3 loop spans 14 amino acids. Germline V gene data show CDR1 as SGHRS and CDR2 as YFSETQ. The CDR3 sequence: CASSSGQRTGELFF. The CDR3 DNA follows: TGCGCCAGCAGCTCGGGACAGAGAACCGGGGAGCTGTTTTTT.

The gene calls are TRBV6-6 and TRBJ1-2; possibly TRBD1 for D (6 bases). This CDR3 is 12 amino acids long. CDR1 MNHNY and CDR2 SVGAGI come from the germline V gene (reference sequence). The ends were cut back, 6 bases at V and 3 bases at J, with 8 bases in the middle. The CDR3 nucleotides read TGTGCCAGCAGAGCAGGGGACTATGGCTACACCTTC. Translating gives CASRAGDYGYTF.

This chain uses TRBV27 with TRBJ1-5; no clear D. Looked up from germline, CDR1 is MNHEY and CDR2 is SMNVEV (reference sequence). This CDR3 spans 16 amino acids. V lost 7 bases to trimming and J lost 2 bases, with 18 bases between them. CDR3 sequence (DNA): TGTGCCAGCACCCGACTGGGAGGTGGTGGCAATCAGCCCCAGCATTTT. Translating gives CASTRLGGGGNQPQHF.

This clone came up once. The chain combines TRBV7-8 with TRBJ1-6; no firm D call. Trimming removed 2 bases from V and 9 bases from J, with 11 bases in between. Germline CDR1 and CDR2: SGHVS and FQNEAQ. The length of the CDR3 is 14 residues. The CDR3 loop reads CASSLSRSGSPLHF. The CDR3 bases are TGTGCCAGCAGCTTATCTCGGTCGGGTTCACCCCTCCACTTT. The full variable domain, rest sourced from reference TRBV7-8 and TRBJ1-6, is GAGVSQSPRYKVAKRGQDVALRCDPISGHVSLFWYQQALGQGPEFLTYFQNEAQLDKSGLPSDRFFAERPEGSVSTLKIQRTQQEDSAVYLCASSLSRSGSPLHFGNGTRLTVT.

This clone was picked up a small number of times. The J gene is TRBJ2-7, the V gene TRBV6-1; D may be TRBD1 (6 bases). Trimming stripped 3 bases from V and 0 bases from J, with 15 bases between. The CDR3 is 16 residues long. Germline CDR1 MNHNS, CDR2 SASEGT. DNA for the CDR3: TGTGCCAGCAGTGACAACCTAACAGGGCGCTCCTACGAGCAGTACTTC. Translation gives CASSDNLTGRSYEQYF.

The genes are TRBV7-2 and TRBJ1-2; TRBD1 might be the D (5 bases). Trimming removed 0 bases at V and 8 bases at J, with 10 bases between. The CDR3 runs 13 residues. Germline CDR1 is SGHTA and CDR2 is FQGNSA. In DNA, the CDR3 is TGTGCCAGCAGCTTAGCAGGGGCGAGGGGCTACACCTTC. Translation: CASSLAGARGYTF.

V and J are TRBV19 and TRBJ2-3; 9 positions match TRBD1. The CDR3 length is 15 residues. CDR1 and CDR2 (germline): LNHDA, SQIVND (reference sequence). V lost 6 bases, J lost 4 bases, and 8 bases stayed unmatched. The CDR3 reads CASSRDREGPDTQYF. In DNA, the CDR3 is TGTGCCAGTAGCCGGGACAGGGAAGGCCCAGATACGCAGTATTTT.

V usage is TRBV4-1 and J usage is TRBJ2-7; 10 positions agree with TRBD1. Germline V lookup: CDR1 MGHRA, CDR2 YSYEKL. V gave up 4 bases and J gave up 3 bases; unmatched junction bases: 9. CDR3 length equals 16 residues. DNA of the CDR3: TGCGCCAGCAGCCTCGACAGAGGACAGGGGGTCTACGAGCAGTACTTC. It encodes CASSLDRGQGVYEQYF.

This clone was counted between two and nine times. Germline and junction disagree at one end, which may indicate a read error. This chain connects TRBV30 to TRBJ1-5; 7 bases line up with TRBD1. Germline CDR1 is GTSNPN and CDR2 is SVGIG (reference sequence). The length of the CDR3 is 13 residues. CDR3 bases: TGTGCCGGGAGGGGGCTAAGCAATCAGCCCCAGCATTTT. It translates to CAGRGLSNQPQHF.

The rearrangement links TRBV2 to TRBJ1-1; D might be TRBD1 (6 bases). The CDR3 runs to 16 residues. Germline CDR1 SNHLY, CDR2 FYNNEI. Trimming took off 4 bases at V and 1 base at J, with 16 bases between the two ends. DNA of the CDR3: TGTGCCAGCAGTGCTTCCTCAAGGGGGGGGAACACTGAAGCTTTCTTT. The encoded protein is CASSASSRGGNTEAFF.

This chain joins TRBV25-1 and TRBJ2-1, with 7 bases identical to TRBD2. Germline-derived CDR1 and CDR2 are MGHDK and SYGVNS. V lost 6 bases, J lost 7 bases, and 9 bases stayed unmatched. The CDR3 totals 14 residues. The CDR3 reads CASSQPGGTNEQFF. The CDR3 DNA reads as TGTGCCAGCAGCCAACCGGGGGGTACGAATGAGCAGTTCTTC. Based on the CDR3 plus reference TRBV25-1 and TRBJ2-1, the full variable domain is EADIYQTPRYLVIGTGKKITLECSQTMGHDKMYWYQQDPGMELHLIHYSYGVNSTEKGDLSSESTVSRIRTEHFPLTLESARPSHTSQYLCASSQPGGTNEQFFGPGTRLTVL.

V gene TRBV13 combines with J gene TRBJ2-7, with 10 nucleotides matching TRBD2. The length of the CDR3 is 15 residues. With V trimmed by 5 bases and J by 3 bases, 7 bases remained unmatched. Germline-derived CDR1 and CDR2 are PRHDT and FYEKMQ (reference sequence). CDR3 sequence (DNA): TGTGCCAGCAGCCGAAACGGACTAGCGGACTACGAGCAGTACTTC. Translation: CASSRNGLADYEQYF.

This clone was observed a few times. The rearrangement links TRBV28 to TRBJ2-7; perhaps TRBD2 as D (5 bases). Trimming left V 5 bases short and J 1 base short, with 21 bases between. CDR1 and CDR2 (germline): MDHEN, SYDVKM. The CDR3 has 17 residues. CDR3 amino acids: CASSPPPTADVSYEQYF. The CDR3 nucleotides are TGTGCCAGCAGTCCCCCCCCAACAGCGGATGTTTCCTACGAGCAGTACTTC.

The gene calls are TRBV4-1 and TRBJ1-5; tentative D call: TRBD1 (6 bases). CDR1 is MGHRA and CDR2 is YSYEKL in the germline V gene. This CDR3 contains 16 residues. Trimming took off 0 bases at V and 8 bases at J, with 17 bases between the two ends. CDR3 in amino acids: CASSQELGTTREPQHF. The CDR3 DNA follows: TGCGCCAGCAGCCAAGAATTGGGGACAACTAGGGAGCCCCAGCATTTT.

This clone has more than one count but fewer than ten. The V call is TRBV6-1, the J call TRBJ2-2; 7 nucleotides agree with TRBD1. This CDR3 is built from 14 residues. Germline V gives CDR1 MNHNS, CDR2 SASEGT. V lost 11 bases, J lost 1 base, and 7 bases stayed unmatched. CDR3 protein: CAAQGVRNTGELFF. CDR3 bases: TGTGCCGCGCAGGGGGTCCGGAACACCGGGGAGCTGTTTTTT.

The chain employs TRBV9 and TRBJ2-2; 7 positions agree with TRBD2. J gave up 5 bases and V 2 bases, and 6 bases lay outside the gene matches. The germline V gene encodes CDR1 SGDLS and CDR2 YYNGEE. CDR3 length: 15 amino acids. CDR3 residues: CASSVGGVRTGELFF. CDR3 sequence (DNA): TGTGCCAGCAGCGTGGGAGGGGTCCGGACCGGGGAGCTGTTTTTT. Supplemented by reference TRBV9 and TRBJ2-2, the full variable domain reads DSGVTQTPKHLITATGQRVTLRCSPRSGDLSVYWYQQSLDQGLQFLIQYYNGEERAKGNILERFSAQQFPDLHSELNLSSLELGDSALYFCASSVGGVRTGELFFGEGSRLTVL.

The CDR3 bases are TGTGCCAGCAGCCATCTAGAACCGGGACTAGCGGGGGAAGAGACCCAGTACTTC. It is translated as CASSHLEPGLAGEETQYF. The chain recombines TRBV14 with TRBJ2-5, with TRBD2 matching 14 bases. The germline V gene has CDR1 SGHDN and CDR2 FVKESK. Trimming took 3 bases from V and 3 from J; bases not matched to a gene: 9. This CDR3 region has 18 residues.

The V call is TRBV7-9, the J call TRBJ2-5, with 7 bases aligning to TRBD1. Germline V gene sequence: CDR1 SEHNR, CDR2 FQNEAQ (reference sequence). V was pared by 4 bases and J by 2 bases, with 10 bases of the junction left unmatched. CDR3 length: 16 residues. In DNA form, the CDR3 reads TGTGCCAGCAGCTCCCCGACAGGGATTGAACAAGAGACCCAGTACTTC. Translation gives CASSSPTGIEQETQYF.

About this clone: Distinct nucleotide sequences in the sample also encode this CDR3. This chain uses TRBV9 with TRBJ1-1; TRBD1 matches at 7 bases. J was trimmed by 0 bases and V by 4 bases; bases with no gene match: 6. The germline CDR1 and CDR2 sequences are SGDLS and YYNGEE. This CDR3 is 15 amino acids long. The CDR3 region is CASSPQTGLNTEAFF. The CDR3 bases are TGTGCCAGCAGCCCCCAGACAGGGTTGAACACTGAAGCTTTCTTT.